These 2 T cell receptor beta chains came from one sample sequenced in a study of blood T cell repertoires in COVID-19. Generated by immunoSEQ multiplex PCR, the TCRdb table keeps only in-frame clones and is missing some. The sample contains just over 150,000 clones, 85% to 90% of which appear only once. The sequencing input was peripheral blood. All receptors derive from a middle-aged woman with acute or convalescent COVID-19.

The sample holds one count of this clone. CDR3 sequence reads: CASSQNRGDQPQHF. DNA of the CDR3: TGTGCCAGCAGCCAAAACAGGGGGGATCAGCCCCAGCATTTT. The genes are TRBV7-8 and TRBJ1-5, with 8 bases matching TRBD1. The CDR3 is made up of 14 amino acids. Germline CDR1 reads SGHVS; CDR2 reads FQNEAQ. J was trimmed by 5 bases and V by 5 bases; bases with no gene match: 5.

This clone came up a few times. This rearrangement joins TRBV28 to TRBJ1-6; weak D call: TRBD1 (5 bases). Trimming took 6 bases from V and 7 from J, leaving 16 bases between them. Germline CDR1 is MDHEN and CDR2 is SYDVKM. The CDR3 consists of 15 residues. The DNA for the CDR3 is TGTGCCAGCAGGGAGGGACTCGGGGCCAATTCACCCCTCCACTTT. As protein: CASREGLGANSPLHF. Together with reference TRBV28 and TRBJ1-6, the CDR3 gives the full variable domain: DVKVTQSSRYLVKRTGEKVFLECVQDMDHENMFWYRQDPGLGLRLIYFSYDVKMKEKGDIPEGYSVSREKKERFSLILESASTNQTSMYLCASREGLGANSPLHFGNGTRLTVT.